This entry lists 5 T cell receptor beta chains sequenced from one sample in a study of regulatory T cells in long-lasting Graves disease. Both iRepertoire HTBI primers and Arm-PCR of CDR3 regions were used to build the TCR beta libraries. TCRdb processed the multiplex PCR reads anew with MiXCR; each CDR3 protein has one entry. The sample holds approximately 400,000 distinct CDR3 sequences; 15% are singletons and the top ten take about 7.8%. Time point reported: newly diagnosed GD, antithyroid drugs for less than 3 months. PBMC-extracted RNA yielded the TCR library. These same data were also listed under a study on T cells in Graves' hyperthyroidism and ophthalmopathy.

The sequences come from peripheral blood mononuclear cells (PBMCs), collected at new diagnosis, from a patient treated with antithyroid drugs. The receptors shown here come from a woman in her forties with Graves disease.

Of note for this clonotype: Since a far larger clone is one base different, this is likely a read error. In DNA form, the CDR3 reads TGTGCCAGCAGCAACCGACTAGCGGGGGACGAGCAGTTCTTC. Its protein product is CASSNRLAGDEQFF. The chain has TRBV28 and TRBJ2-1, with 12 positions matching TRBD2. Germline values: CDR1 MDHEN, CDR2 SYDVKM. The junction had 7 bases not matched to a gene; V was cut back by 6 bases and J by 10 bases. This CDR3 has 14 residues.

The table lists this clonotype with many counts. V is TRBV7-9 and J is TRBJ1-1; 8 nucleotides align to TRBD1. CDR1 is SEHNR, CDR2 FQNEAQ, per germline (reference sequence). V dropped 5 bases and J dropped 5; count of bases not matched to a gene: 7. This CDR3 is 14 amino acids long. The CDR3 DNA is TGTGCCAGCAGCCCAGACAGGGGTAGGACTGAAGCTTTCTTT. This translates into CASSPDRGRTEAFF. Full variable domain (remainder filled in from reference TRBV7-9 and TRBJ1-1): DTGVSQNPRHKITKRGQNVTFRCDPISEHNRLYWYRQTLGQGPEFLTYFQNEAQLEKSRLLSDRFSAERPKGSFSTLEIQRTEQGDSAMYLCASSPDRGRTEAFFGQGTRLTVV.

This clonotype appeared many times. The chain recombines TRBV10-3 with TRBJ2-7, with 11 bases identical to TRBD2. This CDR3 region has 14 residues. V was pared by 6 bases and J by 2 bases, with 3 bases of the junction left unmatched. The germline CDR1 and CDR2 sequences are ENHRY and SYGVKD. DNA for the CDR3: TGTGCCATCAGGGGGACTAGCGGCACCTACGAGCAGTACTTC. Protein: CAIRGTSGTYEQYF.

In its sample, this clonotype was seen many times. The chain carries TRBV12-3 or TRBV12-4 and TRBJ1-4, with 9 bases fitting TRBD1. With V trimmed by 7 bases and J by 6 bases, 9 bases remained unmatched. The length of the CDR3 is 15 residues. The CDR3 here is CASTNPHRGHEKLFF. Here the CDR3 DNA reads TGTGCCAGCACCAACCCCCACAGGGGGCATGAAAAACTGTTTTTT.

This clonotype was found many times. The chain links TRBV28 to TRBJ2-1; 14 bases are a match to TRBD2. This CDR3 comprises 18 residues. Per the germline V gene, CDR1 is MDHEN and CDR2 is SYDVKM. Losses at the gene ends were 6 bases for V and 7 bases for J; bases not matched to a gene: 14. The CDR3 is CASSLTSGRGYRENEQFF. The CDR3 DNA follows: TGTGCCAGCAGCTTGACTAGCGGGAGGGGATATCGTGAGAATGAGCAGTTCTTC.